These T cell receptor beta chains were read from a single sample in a study of T-cell reconstitution after alpha-beta-depleted transplantation in children. MiXCR was run by TCRdb on the PCR reads, yielding one entry per CDR3 protein. The table lists 32,000 or so distinct CDR3 sequences, 5.5% to 7% of them singletons. The material was peripheral blood, obtained 60 days after TCRalphabeta/CD19-depleted stem cell transplant. Receptors were obtained from a child less than two years old who had a stem cell transplant for acute myeloid leukemia, so the T cells may come from the graft donor. The CDR3 runs from the conserved cysteine through the conserved F or W. Fields, in order: V gene, D gene, J gene, clone size, CDR3 protein, CDR3 DNA. A D gene is named only where the DNA matches it firmly. The size field is filled for only some rows; it gives once, few, many or a size class.

TRBV24-1,.,TRBJ2-1,medium-sized,CATSVSGNNEQFF,TGTGCCACCAGTGTATCAGGGAACAATGAGCAGTTCTTC
TRBV4-3,TRBD2,TRBJ2-3,many,CASSRSLAGPDTQYF,TGCGCCAGCAGCCGGTCACTAGCGGGGCCAGATACGCAGTATTTT
TRBV7-8,.,TRBJ2-5,many,CASLSGRTSSLDYVQETQYF,TGTGCCAGCCTTTCGGGGAGGACCTCCTCATTGGATTACGTACAGGAGACCCAGTACTTC
TRBV7-2,.,TRBJ2-6,many,CASRAPGTGANVLTF,TGTGCCAGCAGGGCTCCAGGGACAGGGGCCAACGTCCTGACTTTC
TRBV7-9,.,TRBJ2-7,many,CASSQFDSGTEQYF,TGTGCCAGCAGCCAATTTGACAGTGGGACGGAGCAGTACTTC
TRBV5-1,.,TRBJ2-7,many,CASSLGLSTYEQYF,TGCGCCAGCAGCTTGGGGCTGTCAACCTACGAGCAGTACTTC
TRBV15,.,TRBJ1-5,.,CATSRDWGGGPQHF,TGTGCCACCAGCAGGGATTGGGGGGGGGGGCCCCAGCATTTT
TRBV4-2,TRBD2,TRBJ2-3,many,CASSQDVAGGSDTQYF,TGTGCCAGCAGCCAAGACGTCGCGGGAGGTTCAGATACGCAGTATTTT
TRBV9,.,TRBJ2-5,many,CASSPSRSRVSEETQYF,TGTGCCAGCAGCCCCAGCAGGAGCCGGGTTAGCGAAGAGACCCAGTACTTC
TRBV12-3/TRBV12-4,.,TRBJ2-2,many,CASTRDLSNTGELFF,TGTGCCAGCACCCGGGACCTTTCGAACACCGGGGAGCTGTTTTTT
TRBV9,TRBD2,TRBJ2-3,many,CASSVGVREGRDTQYF,TGTGCCAGCAGCGTAGGGGTCCGGGAGGGCCGGGATACGCAGTATTTT
TRBV30,TRBD1,TRBJ2-2,few,CAWRQGSGELFF,TGTGCCTGGAGACAGGGGTCCGGGGAGCTGTTTTTT
TRBV30,.,TRBJ2-1,many,CAWSGQVYNEQFF,TGTGCCTGGAGTGGACAGGTCTATAATGAGCAGTTCTTC
TRBV3-1,.,TRBJ1-1,many,CASSQSLGPNTEAFF,TGTGCCAGCAGCCAATCCCTGGGCCCGAACACTGAAGCTTTCTTT
TRBV7-9,.,TRBJ2-2,.,CASSEGHSNTGELFF,TGTGCCAGCAGCGAGGGACACAGTAACACCGGGGAGCTGTTTTTT
TRBV7-6,.,TRBJ2-3,.,CASSPGVFLSSTDTQYF,TGTGCCAGCAGCCCCGGGGTGTTCCTTTCTAGCACAGATACGCAGTATTTT
TRBV30,TRBD1,TRBJ1-3,few,CAWSGTGSGNTIYF,TGTGCCTGGAGCGGGACAGGGAGCGGAAACACCATATATTTT
TRBV6-5,.,TRBJ2-3,.,CASSYSDSGTDTQYF,TGTGCCAGCAGTTACTCGGATAGCGGCACAGATACGCAGTATTTT
TRBV5-5,TRBD1,TRBJ1-5,many,CASTLQGGKPQHF,TGTGCCAGCACCCTGCAGGGGGGTAAGCCCCAGCATTTT
TRBV6-2/TRBV6-3,.,TRBJ1-5,many,CASSYGAGPHF,TGTGCCAGCAGTTACGGGGCGGGACCGCATTTT
TRBV7-2,.,TRBJ2-3,many,CASRPGTSTDTQYF,TGTGCCAGCAGGCCGGGTACTAGCACAGATACGCAGTATTTT
TRBV5-4,TRBD2,TRBJ2-7,many,CASSWGGNDEQYF,TGTGCCAGCAGCTGGGGAGGGAACGACGAGCAGTACTTC
TRBV5-6,.,TRBJ2-2,many,CASSISSGELFF,TGTGCCAGCAGTATTTCCAGCGGGGAGCTGTTTTTT
TRBV4-3,.,TRBJ2-7,many,CASSQEPTGAYEQYF,TGCGCCAGCAGCCAAGAACCGACGGGAGCCTACGAGCAGTACTTC
TRBV7-9,.,TRBJ2-7,many,CASSPENYEQYF,TGTGCCAGCAGCCCAGAAAACTACGAGCAGTACTTC
TRBV6-1,.,TRBJ2-7,many,CASSLKGSSYEQYF,TGTGCCAGCAGCCTCAAAGGGAGCTCCTACGAGCAGTACTTC
TRBV9,.,TRBJ2-1,many,CASSAADEQFF,TGTGCCAGCAGCGCTGCAGATGAGCAGTTCTTC
TRBV29-1,.,TRBJ1-1,many,CSVDAAVKAMNTEAFF,TGCAGCGTTGATGCGGCAGTCAAAGCCATGAACACTGAAGCTTTCTTT
TRBV6-5,.,TRBJ2-7,many,CASASWGTNSYEQYF,TGTGCCAGCGCCTCTTGGGGCACAAACTCCTACGAGCAGTACTTC
TRBV6-1,.,TRBJ1-2,.,CASSKTGTYGYTF,TGTGCCAGCAGTAAGACCGGGACTTATGGCTACACCTTC
TRBV12-3/TRBV12-4,.,TRBJ2-1,many,CASSLETSVSYNEQFF,TGTGCCAGCAGTTTAGAGACATCTGTTTCCTACAATGAGCAGTTCTTC
TRBV5-6,.,TRBJ2-2,many,CASSFVDRAGELFF,TGTGCCAGCAGCTTCGTCGATAGAGCCGGGGAGCTGTTTTTT
TRBV7-6,.,TRBJ2-1,many,CASSSFPGDSYNEQFF,TGTGCCAGCAGCTCATTCCCTGGAGATTCCTACAATGAGCAGTTCTTC